The clone carrying this T cell receptor (beta chain) was detected only once. Profiling relied on immunoSEQ multiplex PCR, and the TCRdb table lists in-frame clones only, not all of them. The data hold around 100,000 clones, with around four fifths observed a single time. The sample comes from a study of blood T cell repertoires in COVID-19. Germline V gene sequence: CDR1 DFQATT, CDR2 SNEGSKA (reference sequence). The CDR3 runs 15 residues. The V segment lost 3 bases and the J segment 4 bases; nucleotides outside the gene matches: 8. The genes are TRBV20-1 and TRBJ1-2; 10 bases are shared with TRBD1. What was sequenced was peripheral blood. The TCR sequence derives from a man between 45 and 60 years old with active or convalescent COVID-19. For the CDR3, the DNA is TGCAGTGCTAGTTCCGGACAGGGGGGCACCTATGGCTACACCTTC. As protein: CSASSGQGGTYGYTF.